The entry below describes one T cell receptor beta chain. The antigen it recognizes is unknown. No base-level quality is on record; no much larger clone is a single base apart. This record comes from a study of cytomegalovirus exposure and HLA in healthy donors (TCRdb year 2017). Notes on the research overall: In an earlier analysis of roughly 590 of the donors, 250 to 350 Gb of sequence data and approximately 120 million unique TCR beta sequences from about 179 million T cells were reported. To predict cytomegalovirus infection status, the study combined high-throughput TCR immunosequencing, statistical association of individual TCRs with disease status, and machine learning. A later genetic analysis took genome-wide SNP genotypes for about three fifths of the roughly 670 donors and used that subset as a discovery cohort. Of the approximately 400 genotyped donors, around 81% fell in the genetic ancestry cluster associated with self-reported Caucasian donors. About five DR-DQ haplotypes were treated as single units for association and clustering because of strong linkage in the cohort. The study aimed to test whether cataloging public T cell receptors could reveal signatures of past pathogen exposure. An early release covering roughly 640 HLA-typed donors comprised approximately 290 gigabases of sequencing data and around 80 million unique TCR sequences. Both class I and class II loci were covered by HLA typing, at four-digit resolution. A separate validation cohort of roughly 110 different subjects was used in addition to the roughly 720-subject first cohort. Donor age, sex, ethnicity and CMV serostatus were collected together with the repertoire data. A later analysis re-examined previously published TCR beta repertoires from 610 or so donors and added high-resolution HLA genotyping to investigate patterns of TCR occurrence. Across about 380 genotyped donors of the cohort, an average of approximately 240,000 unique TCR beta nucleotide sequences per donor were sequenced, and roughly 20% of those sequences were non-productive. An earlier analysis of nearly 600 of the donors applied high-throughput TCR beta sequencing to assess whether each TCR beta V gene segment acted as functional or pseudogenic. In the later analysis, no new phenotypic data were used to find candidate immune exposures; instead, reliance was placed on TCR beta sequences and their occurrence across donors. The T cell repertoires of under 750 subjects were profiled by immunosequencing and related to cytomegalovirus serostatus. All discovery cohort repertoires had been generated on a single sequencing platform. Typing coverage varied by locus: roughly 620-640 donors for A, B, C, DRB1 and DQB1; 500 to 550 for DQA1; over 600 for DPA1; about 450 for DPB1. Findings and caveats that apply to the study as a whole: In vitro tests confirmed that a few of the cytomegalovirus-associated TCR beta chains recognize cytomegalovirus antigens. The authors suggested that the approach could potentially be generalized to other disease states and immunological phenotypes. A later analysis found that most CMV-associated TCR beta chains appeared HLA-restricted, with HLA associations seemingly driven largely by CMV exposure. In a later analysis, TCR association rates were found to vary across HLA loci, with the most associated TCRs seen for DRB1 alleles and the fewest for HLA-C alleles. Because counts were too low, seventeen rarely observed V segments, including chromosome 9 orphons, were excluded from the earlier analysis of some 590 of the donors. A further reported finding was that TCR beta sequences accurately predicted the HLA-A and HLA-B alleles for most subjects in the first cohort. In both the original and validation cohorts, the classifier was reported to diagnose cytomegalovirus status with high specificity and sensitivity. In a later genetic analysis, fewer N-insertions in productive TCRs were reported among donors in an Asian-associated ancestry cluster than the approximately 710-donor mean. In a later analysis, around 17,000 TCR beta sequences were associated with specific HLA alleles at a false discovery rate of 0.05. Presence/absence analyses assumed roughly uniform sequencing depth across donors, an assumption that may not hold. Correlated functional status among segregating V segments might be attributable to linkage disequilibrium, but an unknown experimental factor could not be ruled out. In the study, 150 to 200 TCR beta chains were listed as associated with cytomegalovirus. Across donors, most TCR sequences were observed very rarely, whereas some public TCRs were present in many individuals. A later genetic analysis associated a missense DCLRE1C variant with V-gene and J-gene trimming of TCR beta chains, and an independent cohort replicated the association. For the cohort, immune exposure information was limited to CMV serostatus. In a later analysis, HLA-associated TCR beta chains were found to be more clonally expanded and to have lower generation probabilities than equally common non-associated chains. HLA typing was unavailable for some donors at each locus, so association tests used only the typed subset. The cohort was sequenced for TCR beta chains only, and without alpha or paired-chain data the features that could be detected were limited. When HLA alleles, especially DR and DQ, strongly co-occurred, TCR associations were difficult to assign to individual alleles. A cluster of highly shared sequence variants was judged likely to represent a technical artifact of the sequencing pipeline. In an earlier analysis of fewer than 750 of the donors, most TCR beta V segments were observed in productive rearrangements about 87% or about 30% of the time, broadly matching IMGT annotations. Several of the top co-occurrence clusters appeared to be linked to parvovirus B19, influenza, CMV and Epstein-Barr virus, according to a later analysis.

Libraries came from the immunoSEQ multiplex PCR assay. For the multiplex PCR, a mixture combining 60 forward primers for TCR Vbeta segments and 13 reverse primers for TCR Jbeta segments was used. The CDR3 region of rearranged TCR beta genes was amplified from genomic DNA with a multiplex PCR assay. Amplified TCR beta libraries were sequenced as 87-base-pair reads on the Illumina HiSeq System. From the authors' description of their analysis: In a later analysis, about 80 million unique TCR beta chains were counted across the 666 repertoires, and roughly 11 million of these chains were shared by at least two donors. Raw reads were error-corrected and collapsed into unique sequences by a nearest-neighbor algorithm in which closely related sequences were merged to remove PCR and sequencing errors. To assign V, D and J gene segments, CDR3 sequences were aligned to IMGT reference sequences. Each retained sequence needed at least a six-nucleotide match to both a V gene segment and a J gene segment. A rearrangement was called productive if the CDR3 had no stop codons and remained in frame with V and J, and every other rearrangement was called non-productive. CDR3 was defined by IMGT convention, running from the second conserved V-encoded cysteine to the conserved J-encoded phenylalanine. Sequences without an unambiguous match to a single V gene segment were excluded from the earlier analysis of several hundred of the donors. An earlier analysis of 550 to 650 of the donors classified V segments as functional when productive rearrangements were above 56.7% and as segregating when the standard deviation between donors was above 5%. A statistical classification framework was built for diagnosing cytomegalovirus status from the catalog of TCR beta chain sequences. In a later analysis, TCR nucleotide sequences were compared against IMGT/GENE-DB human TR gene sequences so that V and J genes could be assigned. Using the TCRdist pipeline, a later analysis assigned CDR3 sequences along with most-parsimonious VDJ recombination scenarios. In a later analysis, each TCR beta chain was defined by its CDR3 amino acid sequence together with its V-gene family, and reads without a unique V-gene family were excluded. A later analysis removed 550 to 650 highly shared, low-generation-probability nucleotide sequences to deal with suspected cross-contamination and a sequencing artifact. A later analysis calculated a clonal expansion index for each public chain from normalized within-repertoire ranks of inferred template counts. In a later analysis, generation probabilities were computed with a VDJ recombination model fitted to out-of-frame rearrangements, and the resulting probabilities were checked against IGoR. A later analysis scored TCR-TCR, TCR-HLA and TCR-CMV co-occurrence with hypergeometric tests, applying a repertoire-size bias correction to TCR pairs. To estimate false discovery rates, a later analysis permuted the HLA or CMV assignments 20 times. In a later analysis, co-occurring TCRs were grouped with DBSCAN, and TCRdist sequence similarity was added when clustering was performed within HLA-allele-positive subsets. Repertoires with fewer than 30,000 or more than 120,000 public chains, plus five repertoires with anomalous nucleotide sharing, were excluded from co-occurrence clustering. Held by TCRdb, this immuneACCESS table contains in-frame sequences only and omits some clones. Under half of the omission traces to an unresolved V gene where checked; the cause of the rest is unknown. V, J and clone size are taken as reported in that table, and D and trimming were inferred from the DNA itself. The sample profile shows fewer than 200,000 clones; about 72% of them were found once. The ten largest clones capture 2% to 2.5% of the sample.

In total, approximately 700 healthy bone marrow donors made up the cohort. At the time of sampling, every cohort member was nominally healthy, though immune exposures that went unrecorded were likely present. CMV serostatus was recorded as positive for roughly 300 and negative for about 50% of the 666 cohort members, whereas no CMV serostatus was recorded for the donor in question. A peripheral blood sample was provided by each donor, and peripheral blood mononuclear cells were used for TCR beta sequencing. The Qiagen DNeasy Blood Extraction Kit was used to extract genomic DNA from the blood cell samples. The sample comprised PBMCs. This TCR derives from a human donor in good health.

The CDR3 amino acid sequence is: CASSLARVNEQFF. The sequenced DNA: TGTGCCAGCAGCTTAGCCAGGGTGAATGAGCAGTTCTTC. This sequence uses TRBV7-6 and TRBJ2-1; TRBD1 might be the D gene, on 5 matching bases. The CDR3 has 13 amino acids, counting the end cysteine and phenylalanine. Of all the DNA, just the CDR3 is kept, 39 bases in frame from base 1. At the junction V is shortened by 0 bases and J by 7 bases, with 7 bases in between. CDR1 SGHVS and CDR2 FNYEAQ were looked up in the germline V gene.